The 29 T cell receptor beta chains listed next were all sequenced from one sample in a study of blood T cells in healthy people across ages. PCR was performed a second time for about 6 to 12 cycles using a sample-barcoded 5' primer and a J-beta primer mix. TCRdb passed the 5' RACE reads through MiXCR, listing each CDR3 protein once. The top ten hold approximately 14% of the sample, which has about 640,000 distinct CDR3 sequences, under 30% seen once. The sequencing sample was made of blood. All receptors come from a woman of 80 years or more in good health.

The table lists this clonotype with many counts. The rearrangement links TRBV20-1 to TRBJ2-5; the D is unclear. Trimming shortened V by 5 bases and J by 5 bases, and 9 bases separated the two germline ends. Germline values: CDR1 DFQATT, CDR2 SNEGSKA (reference sequence). This CDR3 is 11 amino acids long. Here the CDR3 DNA reads TGCAGTGCTCGACGGTCGGAGACCCAGTACTTC. This encodes CSARRSETQYF.

This clonotype was counted at least ten times. CDR3 nucleotide sequence: TGCAGCGTGCGGACAGCAGGAAATTCACCCCTCCACTTT. It specifies CSVRTAGNSPLHF. This chain links TRBV29-1 with TRBJ1-6; D possibly corresponds to TRBD1 (6 bases). The CDR3 spans 13 residues. The V gene lost 6 bases and the J gene lost 7 bases, with 13 bases spanning the gap. Looked up from germline, CDR1 is SQVTM and CDR2 is ANQGSEA.

The chain uses TRBV20-1 and TRBJ1-2; 7 bases map to TRBD1. The CDR3 covers 15 residues. Germline-derived CDR1 and CDR2 are DFQATT and SNEGSKA (reference sequence). V gave up 2 bases and J gave up 9 bases; unmatched junction bases: 15. As DNA, the CDR3 is TGCAGTGCTAGATTGACAGGGCCTTTGGTGAGGAGCTACACCTTC. This sequence encodes CSARLTGPLVRSYTF.

This clonotype was observed a few times. The genes are TRBV19 and TRBJ2-1; TRBD2 aligns across 9 bases. J was trimmed by 8 bases and V by 4 bases; bases with no gene match: 12. The CDR3 covers 16 residues. Germline-derived CDR1 and CDR2 are LNHDA and SQIVND (reference sequence). The CDR3 here is CASSTQPLAGRDEQFF. For the CDR3, the DNA is TGTGCCAGTAGTACCCAACCCCTAGCGGGGCGGGATGAGCAGTTCTTC. The full variable domain, its missing parts supplied by reference TRBV19 and TRBJ2-1, is DGGITQSPKYLFRKEGQNVTLSCEQNLNHDAMYWYRQDPGQGLRLIYYSQIVNDFQKGDIAEGYSVSREKKESFPLTVTSAQKNPTAFYLCASSTQPLAGRDEQFFGPGTRLTVL.

To note about this clonotype: A single base separates this from a much larger clone, so it may be a read error. This sequence joins TRBV5-6 and TRBJ2-5; 7 positions agree with TRBD2. This CDR3 contains 13 residues. With 6 bases clipped from V and 2 bases from J, the junction kept 4 bases outside the gene matches. Germline loops: CDR1 SGHDT, CDR2 YYEEEE. CDR3 sequence (DNA): TGTGCCAGCAACAGCGGGATTCAAGAGACCCAGTACTTC. Its translation: CASNSGIQETQYF.

This clonotype showed up just a few times. The rearrangement uses TRBV2 and TRBJ1-5, with D unresolved. CDR1 SNHLY and CDR2 FYNNEI come from the germline V gene. The V end was cut by 4 bases, the J end by 8 bases, with 12 bases between. This CDR3 is 13 amino acids long. The CDR3 bases are TGTGCCAGCAGTGGGACGATTGGTGAGCCCCAGCATTTT. This sequence encodes CASSGTIGEPQHF.

This clonotype was seen at least ten times. In nucleotides, the CDR3 is TGTGCCAGCAGCTTGAGCGGGGGAGTGAAGCAGTACTTC. It is translated as CASSLSGGVKQYF. V gene TRBV6-6 combines with J gene TRBJ2-7, with TRBD2 matching 8 bases. The germline CDR1 and CDR2 sequences are MNHNY and SVGAGI (reference sequence). Trimming cost V 6 bases and J 8 bases; bases outside gene matches: 9. The CDR3 consists of 13 residues.

There are many counts of this clonotype. V and J are TRBV12-5 and TRBJ2-1, with 8 positions matching TRBD1. The CDR3 totals 15 residues. Germline V CDR1 and CDR2: LGHNT, FRNRAP. V lost 1 base, J lost 4 bases, and 3 bases stayed unmatched. The CDR3: CASGLGDRPYNEQFF. In DNA, the CDR3 is TGTGCTAGTGGTTTGGGGGACAGGCCATACAATGAGCAGTTCTTC. Based on the CDR3 plus reference TRBV12-5 and TRBJ2-1, the full variable domain is DARVTQTPRHKVTEMGQEVTMRCQPILGHNTVFWYRQTMMQGLELLAYFRNRAPLDDSGMPKDRFSAEMPDATLATLKIQPSEPRDSAVYFCASGLGDRPYNEQFFGPGTRLTVL.

The gene calls are TRBV5-1 and TRBJ2-7; unclear D gene. Germline V gene lookup returns CDR1 SGHRS and CDR2 YFSETQ. The CDR3 length is 15 residues. Trimming left V 0 bases short and J 2 bases short, with 12 bases between. The CDR3 sequence is CASSLDSLHTYEQYF. CDR3 sequence (DNA): TGCGCCAGCAGCTTGGACAGTCTTCATACCTACGAGCAGTACTTC.

About this clonotype: With a much larger clone just one base away, this may be a read error. V gene TRBV2 combines with J gene TRBJ2-7, with D perhaps assigned TRBD1 or TRBD2 (6 bases each). The CDR3 loop spans 15 amino acids. Trimming stripped 3 bases from V and 6 bases from J, with 18 bases between. Germline CDR1 is SNHLY and CDR2 is FYNNEI. CDR3 sequence: CASSDERSGALEQYF. The CDR3 DNA is TGTGCCAGCAGTGACGAAAGGTCGGGGGCGCTCGAGCAGTACTTC.

About this clonotype: A much larger clone sits a single nucleotide away, making a read error possible. V is TRBV20-1 and J is TRBJ2-5; 8 bases align to TRBD2. The J segment lost 1 base and the V segment lost 3 bases, leaving 7 bases of the junction unmatched. Germline CDR1 and CDR2: DFQATT and SNEGSKA (reference sequence). The CDR3 has 15 amino acids. The CDR3 is CSARNSGTLQETQYF. In DNA form, the CDR3 reads TGCAGTGCTAGGAATAGCGGGACTCTCCAAGAGACCCAGTACTTC.

This clonotype was observed at least ten times. This sequence joins TRBV2 and TRBJ2-3, with 10 bases that match TRBD2. Germline-derived CDR1 and CDR2 are SNHLY and FYNNEI. This CDR3 spans 15 amino acids. V was pared by 4 bases and J by 2 bases, with 3 bases of the junction left unmatched. The CDR3 coding sequence is TGTGCCAGCAGTGTTGGACTAGCGGCCACAGATACGCAGTATTTT. Amino acid sequence: CASSVGLAATDTQYF.

V and J are TRBV7-9 and TRBJ1-1; 7 bases fit TRBD1. CDR1 and CDR2 (germline): SEHNR, FQNEAQ (reference sequence). The CDR3 spans 14 residues. The trim removed 5 bases at V and 3 bases at J, leaving 6 bases unmatched. The CDR3: CASSSRQGDTEAFF. CDR3 DNA: TGTGCCAGCAGCAGTCGACAGGGAGACACTGAAGCTTTCTTT.

V is TRBV27 and J is TRBJ2-1; 11 positions match TRBD2. V shed 5 bases, J shed 5 bases, and the junction held 8 bases outside the gene matches. CDR1 and CDR2 from the germline V gene are MNHEY and SMNVEV (reference sequence). The CDR3 has 16 amino acids. The chain's CDR3 is CASSVLLAGVNNEQFF. CDR3 coding DNA: TGTGCCAGCAGTGTCCTACTAGCGGGAGTTAACAATGAGCAGTTCTTC.

In its sample, this clonotype was seen once. The chain carries TRBV18 and TRBJ1-1, with D perhaps matching TRBD1 (6 bases). Between the trimmed V and J ends, which lost 6 bases and 3 bases, there was a span of 14 bases. Germline assignment: CDR1 KGHSH and CDR2 LQKENI. The CDR3 is made up of 14 amino acids. CDR3 region: CASSVGGVDTEAFF. The CDR3 DNA is TGTGCCAGCTCCGTAGGGGGAGTGGACACTGAAGCTTTCTTT.

This clonotype showed up many times. This rearrangement joins TRBV6-5 to TRBJ1-2; TRBD1 matches 12 bases. The CDR3 has 15 residues. Germline CDR1 MNHEY, CDR2 SVGAGI. The trim removed 7 bases at V and 2 bases at J, leaving 5 bases unmatched. CDR3 region: CASKPGQGANYGYTF. As DNA, the CDR3 is TGTGCCAGCAAACCGGGACAGGGGGCGAACTATGGCTACACCTTC.

This clonotype was recorded at least ten times. The chain is built from TRBV9 and TRBJ2-1; the D is unclear. V was cut by 0 bases and J by 3 bases, with 7 bases left in between. Germline assignment: CDR1 SGDLS and CDR2 YYNGEE. The CDR3 contains 14 residues. CDR3 nucleotide sequence: TGTGCCAGCAGCGTAGCCGTGGACTACAATGAGCAGTTCTTC. As protein: CASSVAVDYNEQFF.

This clonotype has ten or more counts. The chain recombines TRBV29-1 with TRBJ2-3; 7 nucleotides line up with TRBD1. There are 15 residues in the CDR3. CDR1 is SQVTM and CDR2 is ANQGSEA in the germline V gene. The V segment lost 4 bases and the J segment 4 bases; nucleotides outside the gene matches: 11. CDR3 DNA sequence: TGCAGCGTTGTCCGACCGACAGGGCGGGCAGATACGCAGTATTTT. It codes for CSVVRPTGRADTQYF.

The V call is TRBV6-5, the J call TRBJ1-2; 11 nucleotides align to TRBD1. V shed 5 bases, J shed 13 bases, and the junction held 9 bases outside the gene matches. Germline CDR1 and CDR2: MNHEY and SVGAGI. The CDR3 consists of 13 residues. CDR3 sequence: CASSHGGTGGPTF. Written as DNA, the CDR3 is TGTGCCAGCAGTCACGGGGGGACAGGGGGGCCCACCTTC.

This clonotype appeared a few times. The chain is built from TRBV7-9 and TRBJ2-5, with D perhaps being TRBD1 or TRBD2 (5 bases each). Trimming left V 1 base short and J 11 bases short, with 20 bases between. This CDR3 contains 15 residues. Germline CDR1 is SEHNR and CDR2 is FQNEAQ (reference sequence). The CDR3 DNA reads TGTGCCAGCAGCTTAGGCAAGAGGGGCTGGAGTGAGCAGTACTTC. Translated: CASSLGKRGWSEQYF.

The rearrangement joins TRBV7-2 to TRBJ2-7; possible D gene TRBD2, 6 bases. Looked up from germline, CDR1 is SGHTA and CDR2 is FQGNSA. The CDR3 sequence is 14 residues long. Trimming removed 5 bases from V and 0 bases from J, with 11 bases in between. In DNA form, the CDR3 reads TGTGCCAGCAGCCCACAGACTAGCTCCTACGAGCAGTACTTC. It yields the protein CASSPQTSSYEQYF.

This chain uses TRBV18 with TRBJ2-3, with 8 bases that match TRBD2. With V trimmed by 1 base and J by 4 bases, 10 bases remained unmatched. This CDR3 has 17 residues. The germline V gene encodes CDR1 KGHSH and CDR2 LQKENI. This chain's CDR3 is CASSPRVRGGQADTQYF. The CDR3 DNA is TGTGCCAGCTCACCACGGGTTCGGGGGGGCCAGGCAGATACGCAGTATTTT.

This clonotype was picked up one time. The chain has TRBV6-2 or TRBV6-3 and TRBJ2-6; D call uncertain. Germline CDR1 and CDR2: MNHEY and SVGEGT. The V and J ends lost 7 bases and 1 base respectively, with 5 bases between them. The CDR3 consists of 13 residues. CDR3 nucleotides: TGTGCCAGCACCAAATCTGGGGCCAACGTCCTGACTTTC. It yields the protein CASTKSGANVLTF.

This clonotype was detected many times. The V gene is TRBV5-1, the J gene TRBJ2-3, with 11 bases fitting TRBD2. V trimming: 0 bases; J trimming: 5 bases; junction bases outside the gene matches: 2. Germline CDR1 reads SGHRS; CDR2 reads YFSETQ. CDR3 size: 15 residues. The CDR3 region is CASSLASGGRDTQYF. The CDR3 nucleotides are TGCGCCAGCAGCTTGGCTAGCGGGGGGAGAGATACGCAGTATTTT.

This clonotype was counted many times. V and J are TRBV10-3 and TRBJ2-7; D uncertain. Germline assignment: CDR1 ENHRY and CDR2 SYGVKD. V dropped 5 bases and J dropped 2 bases, with 7 bases sitting between them. This CDR3 comprises 12 residues. Here the CDR3 DNA reads TGTGCCATCAGTAACAGCCCCTACGAGCAGTACTTC. Its protein product is CAISNSPYEQYF.

This clonotype appeared many times. The chain links TRBV5-6 to TRBJ1-5; no definite D call. This CDR3 is built from 15 residues. Trimming shortened V by 0 bases and J by 3 bases, and 10 bases separated the two germline ends. Looked up from germline, CDR1 is SGHDT and CDR2 is YYEEEE. In DNA, the CDR3 is TGTGCCAGCAGCTTGGGGCCCCGCTTCAATCAGCCCCAGCATTTT. Translation gives CASSLGPRFNQPQHF.

The sample holds many counts of this clonotype. The chain carries TRBV4-2 and TRBJ2-7; the match to TRBD2 covers 9 bases. Germline loops: CDR1 LGHNA, CDR2 YNFKEQ. This CDR3 spans 15 amino acids. Trimming removed 5 bases from V and 1 base from J; junction bases left unmatched: 6. The CDR3 region has the DNA TGTGCCAGCAGCGCCCTAGCGGGGCCTTCCTACGAGCAGTACTTC. It specifies CASSALAGPSYEQYF.

This clonotype was seen many times. This may arise from a read error, as a much more abundant clone is one base away. The J gene is TRBJ2-5, the V gene TRBV7-8; 10 bases fit TRBD1. CDR1 SGHVS and CDR2 FQNEAQ come from the germline V gene. This CDR3 has 16 amino acids. With 0 bases clipped from V and 11 bases from J, the junction kept 12 bases outside the gene matches. CDR3 region: CASSLARDRGNNEQYF. CDR3 in DNA: TGTGCCAGCAGCTTAGCGCGGGACAGGGGTAACAATGAGCAGTACTTC.

This clonotype has a count of ten or more. The V call is TRBV7-2, the J call TRBJ2-5; D gene ambiguous. The germline V and J ends were trimmed by 1 base and 0 bases, with 12 bases remaining between them. CDR3 length equals 16 residues. The germline V gene has CDR1 SGHTA and CDR2 FQGNSA. The CDR3 DNA reads TGTGCCAGCAGCTTAGAGACCTACCCGTACCAAGAGACCCAGTACTTC. Translation: CASSLETYPYQETQYF.